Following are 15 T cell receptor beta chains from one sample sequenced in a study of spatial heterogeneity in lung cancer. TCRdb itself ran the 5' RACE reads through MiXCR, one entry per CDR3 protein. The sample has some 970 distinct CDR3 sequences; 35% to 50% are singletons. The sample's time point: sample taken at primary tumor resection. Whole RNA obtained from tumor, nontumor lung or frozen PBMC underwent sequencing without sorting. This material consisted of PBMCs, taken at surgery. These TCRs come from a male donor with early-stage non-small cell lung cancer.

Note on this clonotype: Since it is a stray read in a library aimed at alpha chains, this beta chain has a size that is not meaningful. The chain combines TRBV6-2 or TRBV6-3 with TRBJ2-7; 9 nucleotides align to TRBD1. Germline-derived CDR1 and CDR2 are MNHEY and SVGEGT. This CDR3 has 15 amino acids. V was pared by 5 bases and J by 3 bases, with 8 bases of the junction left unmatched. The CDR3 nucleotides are TGTGCCAGCAGTACCGGGACAGGGTTCGACTACGAGCAGTACTTC. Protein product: CASSTGTGFDYEQYF.

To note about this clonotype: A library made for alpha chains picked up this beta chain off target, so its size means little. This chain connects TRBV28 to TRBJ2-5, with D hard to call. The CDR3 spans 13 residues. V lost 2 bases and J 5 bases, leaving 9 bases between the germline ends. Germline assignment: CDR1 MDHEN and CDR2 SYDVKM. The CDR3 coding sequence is TGTGCCAGCAGTTTAGGGAAGCTGGAGACCCAGTACTTC. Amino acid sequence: CASSLGKLETQYF.

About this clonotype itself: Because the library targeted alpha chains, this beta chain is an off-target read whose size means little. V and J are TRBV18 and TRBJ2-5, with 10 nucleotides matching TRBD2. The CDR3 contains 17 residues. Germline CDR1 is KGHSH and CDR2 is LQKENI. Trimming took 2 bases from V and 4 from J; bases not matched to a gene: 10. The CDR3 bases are TGTGCCAGCTCACCATCGAGCGGGGGGGCCCGAGGAGAGACCCAGTACTTC. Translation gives CASSPSSGGARGETQYF.

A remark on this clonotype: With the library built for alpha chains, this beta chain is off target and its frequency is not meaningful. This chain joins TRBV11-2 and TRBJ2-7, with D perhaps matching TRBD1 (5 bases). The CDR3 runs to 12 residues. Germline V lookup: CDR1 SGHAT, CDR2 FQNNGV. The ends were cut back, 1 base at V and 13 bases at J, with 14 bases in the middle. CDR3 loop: CASSLVVGRRYF. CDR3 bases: TGTGCCAGCAGCTTAGTGGTGGGGCGCCGATACTTC.

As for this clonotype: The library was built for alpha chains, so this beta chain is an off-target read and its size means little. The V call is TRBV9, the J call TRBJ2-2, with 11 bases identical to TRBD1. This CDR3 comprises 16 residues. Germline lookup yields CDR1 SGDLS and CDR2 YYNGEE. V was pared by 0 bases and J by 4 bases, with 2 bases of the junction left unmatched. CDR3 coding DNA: TGTGCCAGCAGCGTAGTGGACAGGGGGCCCACCGGGGAGCTGTTTTTT. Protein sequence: CASSVVDRGPTGELFF.

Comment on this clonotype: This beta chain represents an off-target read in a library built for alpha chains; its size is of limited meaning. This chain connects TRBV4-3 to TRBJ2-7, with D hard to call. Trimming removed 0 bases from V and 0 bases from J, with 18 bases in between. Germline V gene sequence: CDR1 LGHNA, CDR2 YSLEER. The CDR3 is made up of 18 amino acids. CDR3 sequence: CASSQEPPPVIGSYEQYF. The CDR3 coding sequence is TGCGCCAGCAGCCAAGAGCCCCCCCCCGTTATTGGCTCCTACGAGCAGTACTTC.

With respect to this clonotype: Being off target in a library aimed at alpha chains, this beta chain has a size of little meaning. DNA of the CDR3: TGTGCCAGCAGCTTAGACCCGCCAGATACGCAGTATTTT. Residues: CASSLDPPDTQYF. The genes are TRBV11-2 and TRBJ2-3; D unclear. V was clipped by 0 bases and J by 4 bases, with 5 bases between them. Germline values: CDR1 SGHAT, CDR2 FQNNGV. This CDR3 spans 13 amino acids.

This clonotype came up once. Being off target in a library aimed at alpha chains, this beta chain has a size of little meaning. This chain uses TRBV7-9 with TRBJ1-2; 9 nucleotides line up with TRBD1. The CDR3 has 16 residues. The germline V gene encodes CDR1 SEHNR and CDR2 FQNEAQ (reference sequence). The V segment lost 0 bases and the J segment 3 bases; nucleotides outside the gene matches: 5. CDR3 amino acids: CASSLAGTGRDYGYTF. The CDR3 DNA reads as TGTGCCAGCAGCTTAGCCGGGACAGGGAGGGACTATGGCTACACCTTC.

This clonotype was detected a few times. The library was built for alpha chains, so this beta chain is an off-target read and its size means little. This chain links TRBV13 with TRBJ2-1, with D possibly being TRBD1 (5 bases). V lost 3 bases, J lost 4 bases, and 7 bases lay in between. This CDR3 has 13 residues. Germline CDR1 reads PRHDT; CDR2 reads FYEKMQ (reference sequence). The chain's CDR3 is CASSFTGYNEQFF. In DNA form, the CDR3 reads TGTGCCAGCAGCTTTACAGGATACAATGAGCAGTTCTTC. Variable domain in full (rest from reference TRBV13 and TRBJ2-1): AAGVIQSPRHLIKEKRETATLKCYPIPRHDTVYWYQQGPGQDPQFLISFYEKMQSDKGSIPDRFSAQQFSDYHSELNMSSLELGDSALYFCASSFTGYNEQFFGPGTRLTVL.

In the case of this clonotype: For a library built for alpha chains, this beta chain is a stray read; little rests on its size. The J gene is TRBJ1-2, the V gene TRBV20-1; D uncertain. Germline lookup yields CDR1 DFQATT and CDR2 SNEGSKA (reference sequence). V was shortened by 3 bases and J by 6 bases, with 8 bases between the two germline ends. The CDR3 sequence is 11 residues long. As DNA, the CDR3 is TGCAGTGCTAGTTGGGGAAATGGCTACACCTTC. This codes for CSASWGNGYTF.

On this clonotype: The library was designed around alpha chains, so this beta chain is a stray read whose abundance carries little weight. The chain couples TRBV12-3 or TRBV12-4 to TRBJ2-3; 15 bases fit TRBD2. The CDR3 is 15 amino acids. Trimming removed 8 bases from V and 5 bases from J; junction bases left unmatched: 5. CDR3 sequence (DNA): TGTGCCAGCCGGTCGGGACTAGCGGGGGGAGATACGCAGTATTTT. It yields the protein CASRSGLAGGDTQYF.

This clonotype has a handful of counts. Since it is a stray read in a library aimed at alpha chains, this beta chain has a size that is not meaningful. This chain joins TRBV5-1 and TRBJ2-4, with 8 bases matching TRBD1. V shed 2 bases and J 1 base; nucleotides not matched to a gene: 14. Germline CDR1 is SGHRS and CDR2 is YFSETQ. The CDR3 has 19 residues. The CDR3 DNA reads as TGCGCCAGCAGCTTTCAAGGACGGACAGGGACATTTGCCAAAAACATTCAGTACTTC. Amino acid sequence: CASSFQGRTGTFAKNIQYF.

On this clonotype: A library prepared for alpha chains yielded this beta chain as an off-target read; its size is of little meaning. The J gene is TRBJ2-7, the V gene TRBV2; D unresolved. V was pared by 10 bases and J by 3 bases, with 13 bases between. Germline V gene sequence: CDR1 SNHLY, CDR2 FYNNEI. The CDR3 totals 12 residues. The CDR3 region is CATGAMYYEQYF. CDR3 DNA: TGTGCCACTGGAGCAATGTACTACGAGCAGTACTTC. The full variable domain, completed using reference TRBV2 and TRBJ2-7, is EPEVTQTPSHQVTQMGQEVILRCVPISNHLYFYWYRQILGQKVEFLVSFYNNEISEKSEIFDDQFSVERPDGSNFTLKIRSTKLEDSAMYFCATGAMYYEQYFGPGTRLTVT.

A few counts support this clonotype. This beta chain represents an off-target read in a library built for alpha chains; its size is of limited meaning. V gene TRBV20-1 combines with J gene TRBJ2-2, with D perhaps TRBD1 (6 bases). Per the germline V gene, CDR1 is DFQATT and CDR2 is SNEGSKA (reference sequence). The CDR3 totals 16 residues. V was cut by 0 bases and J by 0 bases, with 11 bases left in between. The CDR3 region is CSARDGGQPNTGELFF. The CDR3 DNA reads TGCAGTGCTAGAGATGGAGGACAGCCGAACACCGGGGAGCTGTTTTTT.

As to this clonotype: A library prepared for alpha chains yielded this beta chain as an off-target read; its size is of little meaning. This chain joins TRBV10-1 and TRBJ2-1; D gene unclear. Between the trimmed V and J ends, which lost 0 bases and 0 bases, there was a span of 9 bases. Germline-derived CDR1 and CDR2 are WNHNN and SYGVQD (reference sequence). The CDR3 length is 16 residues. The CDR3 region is CASSESGVGSYNEQFF. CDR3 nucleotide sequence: TGCGCCAGCAGTGAGTCTGGGGTTGGCTCCTACAATGAGCAGTTCTTC.